A single sample gave rise to the 24 T cell receptor beta chains below, sequenced in a study of blood T cells in healthy people across ages. A second about 6 to 12 cycle PCR used barcoded and J-beta primers. TCRdb passed the 5' RACE reads through MiXCR, listing each CDR3 protein once. The data show around 1.1 million distinct CDR3 sequences, around two fifths seen once. Sequenced input: blood. The receptors derive from a man aged 18 to 29 in good health.

V is TRBV12-3 or TRBV12-4 and J is TRBJ1-1; a possible D gene is TRBD1 (6 bases). The CDR3 totals 13 residues. The V gene lost 3 bases and the J gene lost 6 bases, with 11 bases spanning the gap. Here the CDR3 DNA reads TGTGCCAGCAGTTTCAGACCAGGGGCTGAAGCTTTCTTT. It yields the protein CASSFRPGAEAFF.

There are a few counts of this clonotype. The chain couples TRBV7-8 to TRBJ1-4, with unresolved D. Per germline, CDR1 SGHVS and CDR2 FQNEAQ. V lost 6 bases, J lost 0 bases, and 17 bases lay in between. The CDR3 is 17 residues long. In DNA, the CDR3 is TGTGCCAGCAGTTGGGGTTCGCGGCCTGCAACTAATGAAAAACTGTTTTTT. This sequence encodes CASSWGSRPATNEKLFF.

This clonotype came up many times. A read error may produce the germline difference seen at one junction end. V usage is TRBV5-1 and J usage is TRBJ1-1, with 7 bases lining up with TRBD1. Germline V gene data show CDR1 as SGHRS and CDR2 as YFSETQ. This CDR3 is built from 13 residues. CDR3 sequence (DNA): TGTGCCAGCAGCCGGACAGGGAACACTGAAGCTTTCTTT. Amino acids: CASSRTGNTEAFF.

As concerns this clonotype: A much larger clonotype is one base distant, so this may be a read error. The CDR3 here is CSVADTYTEAFF. CDR3 nucleotide sequence: TGCAGCGTAGCCGACACGTACACTGAAGCTTTCTTT. This sequence joins TRBV29-1 and TRBJ1-1; unclear D gene. This CDR3 spans 12 amino acids. From germline, CDR1 is SQVTM and CDR2 ANQGSEA. Deletions cut 6 bases from V and 3 bases from J, with 11 bases between.

Ten or more counts support this clonotype. This rearrangement joins TRBV5-6 to TRBJ2-4; TRBD1 aligns across 7 bases. The CDR3 contains 14 residues. After removal of 4 bases from V and 7 bases from J, the junction contained 8 bases not matched to a gene. Germline CDR1 is SGHDT and CDR2 is YYEEEE. The DNA for the CDR3 is TGTGCCAGCAGCCCGGACAGGAAGCTGAACATTCAGTACTTC. This codes for CASSPDRKLNIQYF.

In its sample, this clonotype was seen a few times. The genes are TRBV18 and TRBJ2-7; tentative D call: TRBD2 (7 bases). V dropped 2 bases and J dropped 4 bases, with 15 bases sitting between them. This CDR3 spans 15 amino acids. Germline lookup yields CDR1 KGHSH and CDR2 LQKENI. CDR3 nucleotides: TGTGCCAGCTCACCAGTAGCCAGGGGACTATACGAGCAGTACTTC. Translation gives CASSPVARGLYEQYF.

This clonotype was seen just once. The genes are TRBV3-1 and TRBJ2-3, with TRBD2 as a possible D gene (6 bases). From germline, CDR1 is LGHDT and CDR2 YNNKEL (reference sequence). V dropped 0 bases and J dropped 6 bases, with 16 bases sitting between them. This CDR3 spans 16 amino acids. In DNA, the CDR3 is TGTGCCAGCAGCCAAGATTTTTCCTCAGGAGGGGATACGCAGTATTTT. Translated, it gives CASSQDFSSGGDTQYF.

The V call is TRBV6-6, the J call TRBJ1-1; D ambiguous. The ends were cut back, 5 bases at V and 5 bases at J, with 15 bases in the middle. Germline lookup yields CDR1 MNHNY and CDR2 SVGAGI (reference sequence). The CDR3 runs to 14 residues. In DNA, the CDR3 is TGTGCCAGCAGTCCCCCGTCGGCTACGACTGAAGCTTTCTTT. It codes for CASSPPSATTEAFF.

The chain couples TRBV20-1 to TRBJ1-2, with unresolved D. V was trimmed by 3 bases and J by 1 base, leaving 9 bases between them. CDR3 length: 13 residues. Germline values: CDR1 DFQATT, CDR2 SNEGSKA (reference sequence). The DNA for the CDR3 is TGCAGTGCTAGTTCCAGCCTTAACTATGGCTACACCTTC. Residues: CSASSSLNYGYTF.

This clonotype appeared many times. The chain combines TRBV3-1 with TRBJ1-6; D remains unclear. CDR3 size: 12 residues. Germline V gene sequence: CDR1 LGHDT, CDR2 YNNKEL (reference sequence). V shed 0 bases and J shed 9 bases, with 3 bases lying between them. CDR3 sequence: CASSQEGSPLHF. The CDR3 DNA reads TGTGCCAGCAGCCAAGAAGGTTCACCCCTCCACTTT.

The chain recombines TRBV6-2 or TRBV6-3 with TRBJ1-1, with 7 bases lining up with TRBD1. CDR1 is MNHEY, CDR2 SVGEGT, per germline. This CDR3 contains 17 residues. The V segment lost 3 bases and the J segment 1 base; nucleotides outside the gene matches: 11. The CDR3 DNA sequence: TGTGCCAGCAGTTATTCCTTCTTTGGACAGGAGAACACTGAAGCTTTCTTT. The encoded protein is CASSYSFFGQENTEAFF.

In its sample, this clonotype was seen a few times. The chain links TRBV4-2 to TRBJ1-1, with D unclear. Germline CDR1 LGHNA, CDR2 YNFKEQ. Trimming took off 4 bases at V and 1 base at J, with 10 bases between the two ends. This CDR3 has 14 amino acids. CDR3 amino acids: CASSLSMGNTEAFF. The CDR3 DNA reads as TGTGCCAGCAGCCTCTCAATGGGGAACACTGAAGCTTTCTTT.

There are many counts of this clonotype. The chain uses TRBV20-1 and TRBJ1-2; D gene ambiguous. CDR3 length: 13 amino acids. The V gene lost 0 bases and the J gene lost 8 bases, with 13 bases spanning the gap. Germline lookup yields CDR1 DFQATT and CDR2 SNEGSKA (reference sequence). The CDR3 region has the DNA TGCAGTGCTAGAGAGGGCGCCACGGAAGGCTACACCTTC. Amino acids: CSAREGATEGYTF.

This clonotype occurred a few times. The chain has TRBV7-2 and TRBJ1-4, with D uncertain. Trimming pared 4 bases from V and 0 bases from J, leaving 9 bases between. CDR1 and CDR2 (germline): SGHTA, FQGNSA. The CDR3 runs to 15 residues. The CDR3: CASSSFSATNEKLFF. The CDR3 region has the DNA TGTGCCAGCAGCTCCTTCTCGGCAACTAATGAAAAACTGTTTTTT.

In this sample, this clonotype turned up many times. The CDR3 loop is CSAIGTSGKSQETQYF. The CDR3 DNA follows: TGCAGTGCCATAGGGACTAGCGGGAAATCCCAAGAGACCCAGTACTTC. This chain connects TRBV20-1 to TRBJ2-5; 13 bases map to TRBD2. Trimming took 6 bases from V and 1 from J; bases not matched to a gene: 8. Germline CDR1 and CDR2: DFQATT and SNEGSKA (reference sequence). This CDR3 comprises 16 residues.

Comment on this clonotype: The junction does not match germline at one end; this may be a read error. This chain connects TRBV13 to TRBJ2-3; weak D call: TRBD1 (6 bases). Germline-derived CDR1 and CDR2 are PRHDT and FYEKMQ (reference sequence). CDR3 length equals 13 residues. The CDR3 bases are TGTACCAGCAGCTCGGACAGTGGAGATACGCAGTATTTT. Translated, it gives CTSSSDSGDTQYF.

Of note for this clonotype: At one boundary the junction diverges from the germline segment, which might be a read error. V gene TRBV5-1 combines with J gene TRBJ2-4; 8 bases align to TRBD2. Germline-derived CDR1 and CDR2 are SGHRS and YFSETQ. CDR3 length equals 16 residues. The chain's CDR3 is CASSLGLVDAKNIQYF. The CDR3 nucleotides are TGCGCTAGCAGCTTGGGACTAGTCGACGCCAAAAACATTCAGTACTTC.

The chain is built from TRBV2 and TRBJ1-5, with D perhaps matching TRBD1 (5 bases). The CDR3 totals 16 residues. The germline V and J ends were trimmed by 6 bases and 0 bases, with 15 bases remaining between them. Germline V CDR1 and CDR2: SNHLY, FYNNEI. The CDR3 reads CASRLGGWDSNQPQHF. The CDR3 nucleotides read TGTGCCAGCAGGTTGGGGGGTTGGGATAGCAATCAGCCCCAGCATTTT.

The CDR3 protein is CSARRSGRGLEFSNQPQHF. CDR3 in DNA: TGCAGTGCTAGACGAAGTGGAAGGGGGCTTGAATTCTCCAATCAGCCCCAGCATTTT. This chain links TRBV20-1 with TRBJ1-5, with TRBD1 matching 7 bases. Germline CDR1 reads DFQATT; CDR2 reads SNEGSKA (reference sequence). Unmatched junction bases numbered 19, after V lost 2 bases and J lost 3 bases. The CDR3 length is 19 residues.

V and J are TRBV25-1 and TRBJ2-3; 8 nucleotides line up with TRBD1. V shed 8 bases and J 5 bases; nucleotides not matched to a gene: 9. Germline lookup yields CDR1 MGHDK and CDR2 SYGVNS. CDR3 length: 14 amino acids. CDR3 nucleotides: TGTGCCAGCCAGGGGGCGATTAGGATAGATACGCAGTATTTT. Protein product: CASQGAIRIDTQYF.

CDR3 amino acids: CASSSGSPGGYTF. The CDR3, as DNA: TGTGCCAGCTCGTCGGGATCCCCGGGAGGCTACACCTTC. This chain uses TRBV12-3 or TRBV12-4 with TRBJ1-2; D not certain. This CDR3 is built from 13 residues. The V and J ends lost 8 bases and 8 bases respectively, with 18 bases between them.

The chain recombines TRBV6-2 or TRBV6-3 with TRBJ1-6; TRBD1 matches 9 bases. V was clipped by 5 bases and J by 9 bases; unmatched bases: 8. Germline V lookup: CDR1 MNHEY, CDR2 SVGEGT. This CDR3 has 15 residues. The CDR3 is CASSRAGTGRSPLHF. The CDR3 coding sequence is TGTGCCAGCAGTCGCGCCGGGACAGGGCGTTCACCCCTCCACTTT.

The genes are TRBV20-1 and TRBJ1-6; D remains ambiguous. Germline-derived CDR1 and CDR2 are DFQATT and SNEGSKA (reference sequence). This CDR3 region has 15 residues. V lost 2 bases to trimming and J lost 0 bases, with 8 bases between them. This chain's CDR3 is CSARPGSSYNSPLHF. In DNA form, the CDR3 reads TGCAGTGCTAGACCCGGGAGCTCCTATAATTCACCCCTCCACTTT.

This clonotype was seen only once. The chain carries TRBV4-1 and TRBJ2-7; 7 bases are a match to TRBD1. This CDR3 contains 15 residues. Trimming at V came to 1 base and at J to 2 bases, leaving 5 bases not matched to a gene. Germline V gives CDR1 MGHRA, CDR2 YSYEKL. The CDR3 spells CASSQGTGLTYEQYF. CDR3 sequence (DNA): TGCGCCAGCAGCCAAGGGACAGGCCTTACCTACGAGCAGTACTTC.